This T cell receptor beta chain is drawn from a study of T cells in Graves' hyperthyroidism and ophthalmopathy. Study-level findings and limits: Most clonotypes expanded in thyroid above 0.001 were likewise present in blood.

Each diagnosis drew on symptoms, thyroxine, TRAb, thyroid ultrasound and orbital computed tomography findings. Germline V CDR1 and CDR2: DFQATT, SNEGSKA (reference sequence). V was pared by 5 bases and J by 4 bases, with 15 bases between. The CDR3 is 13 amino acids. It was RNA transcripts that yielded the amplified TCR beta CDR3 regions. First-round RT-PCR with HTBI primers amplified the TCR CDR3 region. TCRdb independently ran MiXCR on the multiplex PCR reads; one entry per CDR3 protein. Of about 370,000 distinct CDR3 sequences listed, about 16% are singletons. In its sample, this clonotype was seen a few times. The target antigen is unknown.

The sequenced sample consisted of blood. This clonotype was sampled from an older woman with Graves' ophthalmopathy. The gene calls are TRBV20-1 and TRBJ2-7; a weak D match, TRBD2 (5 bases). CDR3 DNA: TGCAGTGCTTATACTAGTTTCGGTTACGAGCAGTACTTC. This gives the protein CSAYTSFGYEQYF.